This is a list of T cell receptor beta chains from one sample in a study of OX40 agonist ivuxolimab in advanced cancers. Assay: immunoSEQ multiplex PCR; the TCRdb copy retains only in-frame clones and omits some. Here the sample spans about 60,000 clones, 65% to 85% being singletons. This specimen was CD4+ or CD8+ T cells sorted from blood, taken in a trial of the OX40 agonist ivuxolimab. Receptors were obtained from an adult with an advanced solid tumor such as melanoma, head and neck, liver or kidney cancer. CDR3s include the opening cysteine and the closing phenylalanine or tryptophan. The D gene is left open where the match is weak. The size of a clone is reported for some rows only, either as once, few or many, or as a class for expanded clones.

j_call: TRBJ1-4
clone_size: -
d_call: -
v_call: TRBV4-3
cdr3_nt: TGCGCCAGCAGCCAGGGCGGGACCCCAACTAATGAAAAACTGTTTTTT
cdr3_aa: CASSQGGTPTNEKLFF

j_call: TRBJ2-3
clone_size: -
d_call: TRBD2
v_call: TRBV5-4
cdr3_nt: TGTGCCAGCAGCCGGACTAGCGTCTCAGATACGCAGTATTTT
cdr3_aa: CASSRTSVSDTQYF

j_call: TRBJ1-6
clone_size: many
d_call: -
v_call: TRBV7-9
cdr3_nt: TGTGCCAGCAGCTTATCCGGAGGACCCCTCCACTTT
cdr3_aa: CASSLSGGPLHF

j_call: TRBJ1-2
clone_size: -
d_call: -
v_call: TRBV5-4
cdr3_nt: TGTGCCAGCAGCTCCCTGGGGTTAAACTATGGCTACACCTTC
cdr3_aa: CASSSLGLNYGYTF

j_call: TRBJ2-7
clone_size: -
d_call: TRBD2
v_call: TRBV28
cdr3_nt: TGTGCCAGCAGTGGGGGATCTAGCGGGAGGACCTACGAGCAGTACTTC
cdr3_aa: CASSGGSSGRTYEQYF

j_call: TRBJ1-3
clone_size: -
d_call: -
v_call: TRBV19
cdr3_nt: TGTGCCAGTAGTGCAAAAGGGGGGAACACCATATATTTT
cdr3_aa: CASSAKGGNTIYF

j_call: TRBJ1-1
clone_size: -
d_call: TRBD1
v_call: TRBV7-9
cdr3_nt: TGTGCCAGCAGCTCCGGACAGGGGAGCACTGAAGCTTTCTTT
cdr3_aa: CASSSGQGSTEAFF

j_call: TRBJ2-5
clone_size: -
d_call: -
v_call: TRBV7-2
cdr3_nt: TGTGCCAGCAGCTTAGGAGGCGGGCAGGAGACCCAGTACTTC
cdr3_aa: CASSLGGGQETQYF

j_call: TRBJ2-3
clone_size: -
d_call: -
v_call: TRBV7-7
cdr3_nt: TGTGCCAGCAGCCAGCTAGCGCTGAGCACAGATACGCAGTATTTT
cdr3_aa: CASSQLALSTDTQYF

j_call: TRBJ2-3
clone_size: -
d_call: -
v_call: TRBV7-2
cdr3_nt: TGTGCCAGCAGCTTTTCATCAGACACAGATACGCAGTATTTT
cdr3_aa: CASSFSSDTDTQYF

j_call: TRBJ1-5
clone_size: -
d_call: -
v_call: TRBV19
cdr3_nt: TGTGCCAGTAGTATTATAACAGGAAATCAGCCCCAGCATTTT
cdr3_aa: CASSIITGNQPQHF

j_call: TRBJ2-1
clone_size: few
d_call: TRBD1
v_call: TRBV10-2
cdr3_nt: TGCGCCAGCAGTGCAGAGACAGGGCGCGTCGAGTTCTTC
cdr3_aa: CASSAETGRVEFF

j_call: TRBJ1-1
clone_size: -
d_call: -
v_call: TRBV5-1
cdr3_nt: TGCGCCAGCAGCTTCCTTGGTGAAGCTTTCTTT
cdr3_aa: CASSFLGEAFF

j_call: TRBJ1-4
clone_size: -
d_call: -
v_call: TRBV2
cdr3_nt: TGTGCCAGCACCCCTCGGGGCCTCTTAACAACTAATGAAAAACTGTTTTTT
cdr3_aa: CASTPRGLLTTNEKLFF

j_call: TRBJ2-2
clone_size: -
d_call: -
v_call: TRBV6-1
cdr3_nt: TGTGCCAGCAGTGCCTCGCGTCCGGGCACCGGGGAGCTGTTTTTT
cdr3_aa: CASSASRPGTGELFF

j_call: TRBJ1-1
clone_size: -
d_call: -
v_call: TRBV19
cdr3_nt: TGTGCCAGTAGTACCTCTCGGGCTGAAGCTTTCTTT
cdr3_aa: CASSTSRAEAFF

j_call: TRBJ2-7
clone_size: once
d_call: -
v_call: TRBV7-6
cdr3_nt: TGTGCCAGCAAAGAAACAGTATTCTCCTACGAGCAGTACTTC
cdr3_aa: CASKETVFSYEQYF

j_call: TRBJ1-2
clone_size: -
d_call: TRBD1
v_call: TRBV6-5
cdr3_nt: TGTGCCAGCAGCCAAACAGGGGCTAACTATGGCTACACCTTC
cdr3_aa: CASSQTGANYGYTF

j_call: TRBJ2-7
clone_size: -
d_call: -
v_call: TRBV5-1
cdr3_nt: TGCGCCAGCAGCTTAAATAGCGGGACAGGAGCCTACGAGCAGTACTTC
cdr3_aa: CASSLNSGTGAYEQYF

j_call: TRBJ1-5
clone_size: -
d_call: -
v_call: TRBV6-1
cdr3_nt: TGTGCCAGCATGGGCAATAGCAATCAGCCCCAGCATTTT
cdr3_aa: CASMGNSNQPQHF

j_call: TRBJ1-1
clone_size: -
d_call: -
v_call: TRBV2
cdr3_nt: TGTGCCAGCAGTGAACGGGGGGGCGAGGCTTTCTTT
cdr3_aa: CASSERGGEAFF

j_call: TRBJ1-1
clone_size: once
d_call: -
v_call: TRBV11-2
cdr3_nt: TGTGCCAGCAGGCATGGACTTGCTGAAGCTTTCTTT
cdr3_aa: CASRHGLAEAFF

j_call: TRBJ2-2
clone_size: -
d_call: -
v_call: TRBV21-1
cdr3_nt: TGTGCCAGCAGTCCTCGGGATCCGAACACCGGGGAGCTGTTTTTT
cdr3_aa: CASSPRDPNTGELFF

j_call: TRBJ1-6
clone_size: once
d_call: -
v_call: TRBV5-1
cdr3_nt: TGCGCCAGCAGCTTGAGTCAGAGCTCCTATAATTCACCCCTCCACTTT
cdr3_aa: CASSLSQSSYNSPLHF

j_call: TRBJ2-1
clone_size: -
d_call: TRBD2
v_call: TRBV29-1
cdr3_nt: TGCAGCGGCATGACTAGCTCGAATGAGCAGTTCTTC
cdr3_aa: CSGMTSSNEQFF

j_call: TRBJ2-7
clone_size: -
d_call: -
v_call: TRBV13
cdr3_nt: TGTGCCAGCAGCGAACCCGGGAAGACCTACGAGCAGTACTTC
cdr3_aa: CASSEPGKTYEQYF